This T cell receptor beta chain was identified in a study of blood T cell repertoires in COVID-19. Study as a whole: Collection of acute and convalescent COVID-19 samples took place in the United States, Italy and Spain. T cells, B-cell-depleted T cells, or PBMCs provided the cDNA or gDNA that served as material.

Assay: immunoSEQ multiplex PCR; the TCRdb copy retains only in-frame clones and omits some. This table has roughly 50,000 clones, about 89% appearing once. This clone was recorded once. The CDR3 is made up of 13 amino acids. After removal of 5 bases from V and 2 bases from J, the junction contained 2 bases not matched to a gene. Germline CDR1 reads SGHTA; CDR2 reads FQGTGA. The sequence was collected from a human donor in a cohort sampled during active COVID-19. Sequencing was done on a sample of peripheral blood. The chain joins TRBV7-3 to TRBJ2-5; 7 nucleotides agree with TRBD1. CDR3 sequence reads: CASSVQGQETQYF. Here the CDR3 DNA reads TGTGCCAGCAGCGTACAGGGGCAAGAGACCCAGTACTTC.